What follows describes a single TCR beta chain. TCRB transcripts that were expressed got sequenced, as all of the isolated RNA had been reverse transcribed. Sequencing used immunoSEQ multiplex PCR; TCRdb keeps in-frame clones, though not all of them. The data contain around 250,000 clones, 14% of them singletons. The data were obtained in a study of beta chain features in type 1 diabetes. In germline, CDR1 is SEHNR, CDR2 FQNEAQ (reference sequence). Deletions cut 4 bases from V and 5 bases from J, with 12 bases between. The CDR3 runs 15 residues. This clonotype was sampled from a woman in her 40s in good health. The rearrangement links TRBV7-9 to TRBJ1-6; D not certain. Material for sequencing was naive CD4+ T cells from blood. CDR3 nucleotides: TGTGCCAGCAGCTGGCGTGGGGAGGATAATTCACCCCTCCACTTT. It is translated as CASSWRGEDNSPLHF.